This paragraph covers one TCR beta chain sequence. The antigen is not known. The data belong to a study of beta chain features in type 1 diabetes. Points from the study as a whole: Among patients, naive, central memory and Treg TCRB repertoires appeared more similar than among healthy donors. Although PCR might favor shorter templates, it would do so equally in patients and controls.

The V end was cut by 6 bases, the J end by 0 bases, with 9 bases between. The CDR3 covers 13 residues. CDR1 and CDR2 (germline): MDHEN, SYDVKM. cDNA synthesis used the whole RNA isolate, giving expressed TCRB sequences. The repertoire was sequenced with immunoSEQ multiplex PCR; TCRdb's copy has only in-frame clones and lacks some. The table lists 350,000 to 400,000 clones, less than 15% of them singletons. Averaging approximately 0.11 L, one heparinised blood draw came from each individual donor. The sequencing input was naive CD4+ T cells from blood. V and J are TRBV28 and TRBJ2-7; tentative D call: TRBD1 (5 bases). The TCR was taken from a woman aged 18-29 years in good health. CDR3 residues: CASRLQGSYEQYF. CDR3 bases: TGTGCCAGCAGGCTTCAGGGCTCCTACGAGCAGTACTTC.